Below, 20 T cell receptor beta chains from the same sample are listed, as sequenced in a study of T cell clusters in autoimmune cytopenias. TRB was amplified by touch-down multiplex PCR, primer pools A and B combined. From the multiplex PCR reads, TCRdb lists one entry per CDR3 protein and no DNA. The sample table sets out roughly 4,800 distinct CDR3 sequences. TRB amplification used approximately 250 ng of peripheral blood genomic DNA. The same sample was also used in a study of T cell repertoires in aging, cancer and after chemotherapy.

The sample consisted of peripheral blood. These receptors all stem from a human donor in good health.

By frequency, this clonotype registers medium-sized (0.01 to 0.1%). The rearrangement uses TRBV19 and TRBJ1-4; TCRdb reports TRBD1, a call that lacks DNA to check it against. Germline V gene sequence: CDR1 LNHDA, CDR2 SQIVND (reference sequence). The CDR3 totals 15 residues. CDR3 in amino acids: CASSMSGQGLEKLFF.

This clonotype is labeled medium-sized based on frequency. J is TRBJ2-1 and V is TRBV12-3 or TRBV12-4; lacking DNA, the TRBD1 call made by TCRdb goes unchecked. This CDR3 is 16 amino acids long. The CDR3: CASSLRGVLNYNEQFF.

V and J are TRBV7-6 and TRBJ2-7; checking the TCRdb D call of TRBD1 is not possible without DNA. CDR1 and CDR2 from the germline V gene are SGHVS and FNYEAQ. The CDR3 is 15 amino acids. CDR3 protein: CASSLGTGGSYEQYF.

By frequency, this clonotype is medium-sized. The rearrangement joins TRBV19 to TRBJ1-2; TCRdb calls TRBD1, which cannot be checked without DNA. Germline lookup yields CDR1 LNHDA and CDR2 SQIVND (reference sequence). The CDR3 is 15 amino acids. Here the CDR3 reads CASSTIETVWNGYTF.

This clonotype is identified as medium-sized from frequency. The chain's CDR3 is CSATTGTVTGELFF. The genes are TRBV29-1 and TRBJ2-2; the D call from TCRdb, TRBD1, cannot be confirmed without DNA. The V gene's germline CDR1 is SQVTM and CDR2 ANQGSEA. The CDR3 is 14 residues long.

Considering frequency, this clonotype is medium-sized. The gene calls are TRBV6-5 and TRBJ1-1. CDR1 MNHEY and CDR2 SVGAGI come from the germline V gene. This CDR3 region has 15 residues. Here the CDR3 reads CASSLGRVWSTEAFF.

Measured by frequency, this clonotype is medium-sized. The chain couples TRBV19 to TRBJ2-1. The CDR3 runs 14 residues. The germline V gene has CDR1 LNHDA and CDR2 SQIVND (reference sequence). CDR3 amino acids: CASGSGSSYNEQFF.

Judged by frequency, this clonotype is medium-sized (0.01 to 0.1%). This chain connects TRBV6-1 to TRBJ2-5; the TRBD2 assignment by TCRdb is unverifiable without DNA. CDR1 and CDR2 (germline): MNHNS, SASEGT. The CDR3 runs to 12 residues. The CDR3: CASSEEDETQYF.

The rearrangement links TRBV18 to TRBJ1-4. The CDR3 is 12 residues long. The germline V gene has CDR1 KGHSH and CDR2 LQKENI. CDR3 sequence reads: CASSEPSEKLFF. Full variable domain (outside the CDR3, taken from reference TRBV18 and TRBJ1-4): NAGVMQNPRHLVRRRGQEARLRCSPMKGHSHVYWYRQLPEEGLKFMVYLQKENIIDESGMPKERFSAEFPKEGPSILRIQQVVRGDSAAYFCASSEPSEKLFFGSGTQLSVL.

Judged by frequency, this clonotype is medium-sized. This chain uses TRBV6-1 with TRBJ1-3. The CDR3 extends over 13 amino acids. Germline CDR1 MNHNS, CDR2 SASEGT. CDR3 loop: CASNANAGNTIYF.

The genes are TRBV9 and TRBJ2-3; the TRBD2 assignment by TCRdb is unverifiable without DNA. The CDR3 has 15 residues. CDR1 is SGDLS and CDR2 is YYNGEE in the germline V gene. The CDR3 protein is CASTAAGSFTDTQYF.

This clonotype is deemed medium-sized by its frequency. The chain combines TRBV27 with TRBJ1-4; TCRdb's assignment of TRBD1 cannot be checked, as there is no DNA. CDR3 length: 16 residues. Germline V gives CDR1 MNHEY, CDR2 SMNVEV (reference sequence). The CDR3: CASSPPTGVGNEKLFF. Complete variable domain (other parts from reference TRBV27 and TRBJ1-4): EAQVTQNPRYLITVTGKKLTVTCSQNMNHEYMSWYRQDPGLGLRQIYYSMNVEVTDKGDVPEGYKVSRKEKRNFPLILESPSPNQTSLYFCASSPPTGVGNEKLFFGSGTQLSVL.

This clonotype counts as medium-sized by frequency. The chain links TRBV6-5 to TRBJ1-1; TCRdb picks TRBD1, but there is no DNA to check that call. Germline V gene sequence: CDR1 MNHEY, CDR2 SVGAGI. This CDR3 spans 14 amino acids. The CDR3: CASSRKGSNTEAFF.

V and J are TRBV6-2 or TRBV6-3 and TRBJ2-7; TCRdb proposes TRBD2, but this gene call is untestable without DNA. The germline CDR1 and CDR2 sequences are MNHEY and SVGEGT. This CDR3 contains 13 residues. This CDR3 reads CASSRTSGYEQYF.

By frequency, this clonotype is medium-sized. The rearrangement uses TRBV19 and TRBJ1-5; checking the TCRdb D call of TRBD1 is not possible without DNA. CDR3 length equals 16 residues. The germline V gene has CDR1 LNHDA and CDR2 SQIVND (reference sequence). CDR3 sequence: CASTPRGRYSNQPQHF.

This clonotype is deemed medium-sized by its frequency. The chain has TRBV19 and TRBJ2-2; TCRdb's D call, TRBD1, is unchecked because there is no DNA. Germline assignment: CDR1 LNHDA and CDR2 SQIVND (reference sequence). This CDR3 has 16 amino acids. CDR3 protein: CASGLDRGVTGGELFF.

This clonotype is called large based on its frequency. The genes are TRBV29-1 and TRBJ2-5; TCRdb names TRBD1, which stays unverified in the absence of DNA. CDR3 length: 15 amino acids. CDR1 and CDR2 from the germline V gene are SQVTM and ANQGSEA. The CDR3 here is CSVEPDRGRKETQYF.

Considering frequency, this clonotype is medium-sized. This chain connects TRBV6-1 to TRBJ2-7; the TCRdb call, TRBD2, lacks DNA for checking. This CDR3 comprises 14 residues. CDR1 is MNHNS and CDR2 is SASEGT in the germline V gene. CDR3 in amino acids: CASSDGLAQYEQYF.

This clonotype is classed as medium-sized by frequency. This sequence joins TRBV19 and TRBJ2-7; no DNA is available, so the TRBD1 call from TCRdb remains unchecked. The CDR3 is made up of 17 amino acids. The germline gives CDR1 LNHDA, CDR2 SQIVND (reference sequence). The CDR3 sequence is CASSTPPGTGVSYEQYF. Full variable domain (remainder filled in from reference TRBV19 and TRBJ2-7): DGGITQSPKYLFRKEGQNVTLSCEQNLNHDAMYWYRQDPGQGLRLIYYSQIVNDFQKGDIAEGYSVSREKKESFPLTVTSAQKNPTAFYLCASSTPPGTGVSYEQYFGPGTRLTVT.

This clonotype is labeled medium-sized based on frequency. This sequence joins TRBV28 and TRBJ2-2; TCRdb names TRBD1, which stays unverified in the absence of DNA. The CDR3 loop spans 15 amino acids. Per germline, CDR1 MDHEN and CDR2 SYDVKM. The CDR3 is CASGGGTVVFGELFF.